This paragraph reports one TCR beta chain. This clone was recorded a few times. Its antigen is not yet known. Qualities for individual bases were not recorded, and no much larger clone is one base off. This entry belongs to a study of T cells in localized non-small cell lung cancer (dated by TCRdb to 2018 to 2021). Notes on the research overall: Comparing tumors with uninvolved tumor-adjacent lungs, the study looked at the T cell repertoires of 200 to 250 patients with early-stage NSCLC. The cohort comprised 200 to 300 treatment-naïve NSCLC patients with resected, localized lung tumors. A mean age of roughly 64 years was recorded for the NSCLC patients, of whom more than 120 were male and 90 to 110 were female. Summary of the overall study and its limitations: Higher blood T cell density associated with longer overall survival, while higher adjacent-lung clonality associated with shorter survival. Of the top 100 tumor clones, a median of around 57 were detected in paired uninvolved adjacent lung; 28 were also among that lung's top 100. The highest T cell clonality was observed in uninvolved tumor-adjacent lung, where clonality exceeded that of tumor, suggesting that antigenic responses were more focused in uninvolved tumor-adjacent lung. Because the study design was exploratory, TCR variables were selected using unadjusted p-values without false-discovery rate correction. Because multi-region tumor sequencing was not done, intratumor heterogeneity could not be ruled out.

Two independent pathologists confirmed that the uninvolved adjacent lung, which was taken at least 2 cm from the tumor margin, was free of atypia. At diagnosis, tumor, uninvolved tumor-adjacent lung and peripheral blood were collected and then preserved as a mix of FFPE and fresh-frozen material. CDR1 is given as SGHNT and CDR2 as YENEEA, both from the germline V gene. Including the terminal cysteine and phenylalanine, the CDR3 comprises 14 residues. The sequence is cut down to CDR3 DNA, 42 bases in frame from base 1. At the junction V is shortened by 7 bases and J by 0 bases, with 12 bases in between. TCR beta CDR3 regions were sequenced from DNA using the immunoSEQ Assay. In the source study's methods: To compute T cell density, TCR beta template counts were normalized to usable DNA, which was estimated by amplifying housekeeping genes. Using the preseqR package, richness was estimated by extrapolating to 120,000 templates for tissue samples and 400,000 templates for PBMC samples. Clonality was defined by subtracting Pielou's evenness from one. To identify tissue-enriched TCRs, differential abundance testing was run on productive amino-acid clonotypes with a minimum total count of 5 and an alpha of 0.1. Repertoire overlap between compartments was quantified with the Jaccard Index and Morisita Overlap Index. GLIPH grouped TCR beta CDR3s together with public tetramer-defined viral CDR3s, and a viral motif had to include at least three viral sequences and show V-gene enrichment. This immuneACCESS table, as held by TCRdb, lists in-frame sequences with V and J called but not all clones. Of the missing ones, under half trace to an unresolved V gene in checked studies; the others have no known cause. V and J calls and clone size follow that table, whereas D and trimming were derived from the DNA. The sample profile shows 2,100 or so clones; about 24% of them were found once. The ten largest clonotypes hold around a sixth of the sample.

This material consisted of normal lung tissue next to the tumor, taken before any cancer treatment. This sequence uses TRBV11-3 and TRBJ1-1, with the D gene too uncertain to name. The clonotype comes from a woman aged 40-70 years with stage I lung adenocarcinoma. In nucleotides, the sequence is TGTGCCAGCAATCCTGGGAGGATGAACACTGAAGCTTTCTTT. Its protein product is CASNPGRMNTEAFF.